This TCR beta chain was profiled in a study of T cells in Graves' hyperthyroidism and ophthalmopathy. Diagnosis rested on symptoms, serum thyroxine and TRAb, thyroid ultrasound, and orbital computed tomography. The CDR3 sequence is 13 residues long. Germline CDR1 LGHDT, CDR2 YNNKEL (reference sequence). The ends were cut back, 2 bases at V and 3 bases at J, with 8 bases in the middle. Researchers amplified the TCR beta CDR3 regions from RNA transcripts. The TCR CDR3 first-round RT-PCR relied on the HTBI primer set. TCRdb ran MiXCR on the multiplex PCR reads and lists one entry per CDR3 protein. The repertoire holds approximately 530,000 distinct CDR3 sequences, about 20% seen once, with 47% in the top ten. In its sample, this clonotype was seen many times.

This clonotype was sampled from a man aged 35 to 55 with Graves' ophthalmopathy. Source material: blood. V and J are TRBV3-1 and TRBJ2-7; the D gene is possibly TRBD2 (6 bases). CDR3 residues: CASSQSGSYEQYF. As DNA, the CDR3 is TGTGCCAGCAGCCAATCCGGGAGCTACGAGCAGTACTTC.